Following are 25 T cell receptor beta chains from one sample sequenced in a study of blood T cell repertoires in COVID-19. Assay: immunoSEQ multiplex PCR; the TCRdb copy retains only in-frame clones and omits some. In the table there are around 100,000 clones, about 85% of which are singletons. Source material: peripheral blood. The source of these receptors is a man aged 50 to 60 with active or convalescent COVID-19.

The rearrangement links TRBV6-5 to TRBJ1-5; TRBD1 matches at 7 bases. Per the germline V gene, CDR1 is MNHEY and CDR2 is SVGAGI. This CDR3 comprises 14 residues. The V gene end was trimmed by 6 bases and the J gene end by 6 bases; junction bases not matched to a gene: 8. The chain's CDR3 is CASSRDRDFQPQHF. The CDR3 DNA follows: TGTGCCAGCAGCCGCGACAGGGACTTTCAGCCCCAGCATTTT.

This clone was seen only a few times. The CDR3 sequence is CASSAGQNNEQFF. The CDR3 nucleotides are TGTGCCAGCAGCGCGGGACAGAACAATGAGCAGTTCTTC. This sequence joins TRBV9 and TRBJ2-1; 7 bases agree with TRBD1. The junction had 2 bases not matched to a gene; V was cut back by 3 bases and J by 5 bases. CDR3 length: 13 residues. The germline V gene has CDR1 SGDLS and CDR2 YYNGEE.

The chain uses TRBV24-1 and TRBJ2-2, with a possible D match to TRBD1 (6 bases). From germline, CDR1 is KGHDR and CDR2 SFDVKD. The CDR3 is 15 residues long. V shed 9 bases and J shed 8 bases, with 21 bases lying between them. CDR3 region: CATLSASAGEGELFF. CDR3 nucleotide sequence: TGTGCCACCTTATCGGCTTCAGCAGGGGAGGGGGAGCTGTTTTTT.

This clone came up a few times. The chain links TRBV24-1 to TRBJ1-1; 7 bases agree with TRBD1. After removal of 3 bases from V and 3 bases from J, the junction contained 0 bases not matched to a gene. In germline, CDR1 is KGHDR, CDR2 SFDVKD. The CDR3 contains 13 residues. CDR3 residues: CATSDTGDTEAFF. The CDR3 bases are TGTGCCACCAGTGATACAGGGGACACTGAAGCTTTCTTT.

The genes are TRBV29-1 and TRBJ1-3, with D unresolved. Germline CDR1 SQVTM, CDR2 ANQGSEA. The germline V and J ends were trimmed by 4 bases and 0 bases, with 7 bases remaining between them. The CDR3 spans 13 residues. CDR3 region: CSVGANSGNTIYF. CDR3 in DNA: TGCAGCGTTGGAGCCAACTCTGGAAACACCATATATTTT.

The chain has TRBV5-1 and TRBJ2-1; 8 bases are a match to TRBD2. J lost 5 bases, V lost 4 bases, and 11 bases had no gene match. The CDR3 runs to 16 residues. Germline CDR1 is SGHRS and CDR2 is YFSETQ. In DNA, the CDR3 is TGCGCCAGCAGCACCATAGCGGGAAGGGAGAACAATGAGCAGTTCTTC. Its protein product is CASSTIAGRENNEQFF.

The J gene is TRBJ2-7, the V gene TRBV9; D gene uncertain. Germline CDR1 and CDR2: SGDLS and YYNGEE. The CDR3 consists of 12 residues. V was clipped by 3 bases and J by 6 bases, with 10 bases between them. CDR3 DNA: TGTGCCAGCAGCGCCCAGCTAGGCGAGCAGTACTTC. Translation gives CASSAQLGEQYF.

The J gene is TRBJ1-1, the V gene TRBV11-3; D unresolved. The CDR3 is 14 residues long. Germline V gene lookup returns CDR1 SGHNT and CDR2 YENEEA. V was clipped by 1 base and J by 4 bases, with 10 bases between them. The DNA for the CDR3 is TGTGCCAGCAGCTTAGCCCACCTAAGCACTGAAGCTTTCTTT. Translation: CASSLAHLSTEAFF.

This chain links TRBV5-1 with TRBJ2-6; the D is unclear. Deletions cut 3 bases from V and 4 bases from J, with 5 bases between. CDR1 is SGHRS, CDR2 YFSETQ, per germline. The CDR3 is made up of 13 amino acids. CDR3 coding DNA: TGCGCCAGCAGCTCCGTAGGGGCCAACGTCCTGACTTTC. This gives the protein CASSSVGANVLTF.

This chain links TRBV19 with TRBJ2-7; TRBD2 aligns across 9 bases. The CDR3 has 14 residues. V was clipped by 7 bases and J by 6 bases; unmatched bases: 10. Germline CDR1 and CDR2: LNHDA and SQIVND (reference sequence). CDR3 sequence (DNA): TGTGCCAGTAACAAACCCGAGACTAGCGGCGAGCAGTACTTC. Encoded protein: CASNKPETSGEQYF.

The chain joins TRBV4-1 to TRBJ2-7; 8 bases are a match to TRBD1. This CDR3 is built from 18 residues. Germline CDR1 MGHRA, CDR2 YSYEKL. Trimming removed 0 bases from V and 0 bases from J; junction bases left unmatched: 10. CDR3: CASSQDRSSGGLSYEQYF. The DNA of the CDR3 is TGCGCCAGCAGCCAAGACCGGAGTTCAGGGGGCCTCTCCTACGAGCAGTACTTC.

The V gene is TRBV24-1, the J gene TRBJ1-5; D gene ambiguous. Per the germline V gene, CDR1 is KGHDR and CDR2 is SFDVKD. This CDR3 contains 13 residues. Between the trimmed V and J ends, which lost 7 bases and 4 bases, there was a span of 10 bases. CDR3 sequence (DNA): TGTGCCACCAGCGTCTCGGGGAATCAGCCCCAGCATTTT. Encoded protein: CATSVSGNQPQHF.

The V and J genes are TRBV28 and TRBJ1-6; possibly TRBD1 for D (6 bases). The CDR3 totals 13 residues. CDR1 is MDHEN and CDR2 is SYDVKM in the germline V gene. V lost 6 bases, J lost 10 bases, and 13 bases lay in between. This CDR3 reads CASRIGGRSPLHF. The CDR3 region has the DNA TGTGCCAGCAGGATAGGGGGTAGGTCACCCCTCCACTTT.

The chain uses TRBV11-3 and TRBJ2-2; weak D call: TRBD2 (5 bases). The germline CDR1 and CDR2 sequences are SGHNT and YENEEA. The CDR3 is made up of 13 amino acids. Trimming left V 6 bases short and J 1 base short, with 6 bases between. The CDR3 loop reads CASRGLNTGELFF. CDR3 sequence (DNA): TGTGCCAGCAGAGGACTGAACACCGGGGAGCTGTTTTTT.

This chain uses TRBV19 with TRBJ1-5; D not resolved. V gave up 5 bases and J gave up 4 bases, with 9 bases separating them. The CDR3 spans 13 residues. The germline V gene encodes CDR1 LNHDA and CDR2 SQIVND (reference sequence). CDR3 DNA: TGTGCCAGTAGTTTCAACTCTAATCAGCCCCAGCATTTT. Its translation is CASSFNSNQPQHF.

This clone has only one observation. The chain has TRBV7-2 and TRBJ2-3, with D perhaps TRBD2 (5 bases). Germline-derived CDR1 and CDR2 are SGHTA and FQGNSA. This CDR3 spans 15 amino acids. V was trimmed by 6 bases and J by 2 bases, leaving 15 bases between them. CDR3 sequence reads: CASRVGLTTTDTQYF. CDR3 nucleotides: TGTGCCAGCAGGGTCGGACTTACCACCACAGATACGCAGTATTTT.

This chain joins TRBV5-6 and TRBJ2-7; no clear D gene. There are 13 residues in the CDR3. CDR1 is SGHDT and CDR2 is YYEEEE in the germline V gene. With 2 bases removed from V and 0 bases from J, the gap between germline ends came to 6 bases. This chain's CDR3 is CASSFQNSYEQYF. In nucleotides, the CDR3 is TGTGCCAGCAGCTTCCAGAACTCCTACGAGCAGTACTTC.

A word on this clone: The junction does not match germline at one end; this may be a read error. This chain uses TRBV7-9 with TRBJ1-3, with D perhaps matching TRBD1 (6 bases). The germline V gene encodes CDR1 SEHNR and CDR2 FQNEAQ (reference sequence). The CDR3 spans 14 residues. CDR3 nucleotides: TGTGCCAGCAGCATAGCCGACAGGGGAAACACCATATATTTT. It is translated as CASSIADRGNTIYF.

This chain joins TRBV11-2 and TRBJ2-1, with 11 bases fitting TRBD2. Germline assignment: CDR1 SGHAT and CDR2 FQNNGV. The CDR3 length is 15 residues. V lost 5 bases and J lost 4; bases outside the gene matches: 4. CDR3 amino acids: CASSHGLAGYNEQFF. The DNA of the CDR3 is TGTGCCAGCAGCCACGGACTAGCGGGTTACAATGAGCAGTTCTTC.

The rearrangement uses TRBV2 and TRBJ1-5; TRBD1 might be the D (5 bases). The CDR3 extends over 12 amino acids. Germline lookup yields CDR1 SNHLY and CDR2 FYNNEI. V lost 7 bases, J lost 4 bases, and 8 bases lay in between. CDR3 sequence (DNA): TGTGCCAGCACCAGGGATAATCAGCCCCAGCATTTT. This gives the protein CASTRDNQPQHF.

V and J are TRBV12-3 or TRBV12-4 and TRBJ1-3, with D unresolved. Trimming stripped 6 bases from V and 8 bases from J, with 14 bases between. This CDR3 comprises 13 residues. The CDR3 sequence: CASRPGYGDTIYF. CDR3 coding DNA: TGTGCCAGCAGGCCGGGGTACGGGGACACCATATATTTT.

The chain has TRBV3-1 (or the pseudogene TRBV3-2) and TRBJ2-5, with 7 bases identical to TRBD2. The CDR3 length is 14 residues. Germline V gene sequence: CDR1 LGHDT, CDR2 YNNKEL (reference sequence). J gave up 7 bases and V 6 bases, and 11 bases lay outside the gene matches. CDR3 nucleotide sequence: TGTGCCAGCAGTGCTCTAGGTTCGGGGGGGACCCAGTACTTC. Translated: CASSALGSGGTQYF.

This chain uses TRBV12-2 with TRBJ1-5; the table's TRBD1 call for D was not verified on the DNA. TRBV12-2 is termed a pseudogene. The CDR3 spans 16 residues. CDR3 in DNA: TGTGCAAGTCGCTTAGTGGTCAGGGAAGTGGACCAGCCCCAGCATTTT. Protein product: CASRLVVREVDQPQHF.

J is TRBJ2-7 and V is TRBV15, with 9 positions matching TRBD1. This CDR3 contains 15 residues. Germline assignment: CDR1 LNHNV and CDR2 YYDKDF (reference sequence). Trimming took 2 bases from V and 6 from J; bases not matched to a gene: 8. CDR3 in amino acids: CATSRSRDRVTEQYF. CDR3 DNA: TGTGCCACCAGCAGAAGCCGGGACAGGGTGACCGAGCAGTACTTC.

This clone came up once. J is TRBJ2-7 and V is TRBV28; D may be TRBD1 (5 bases). The CDR3 is made up of 14 amino acids. Per germline, CDR1 MDHEN and CDR2 SYDVKM. V dropped 6 bases and J dropped 6 bases, with 18 bases sitting between them. This CDR3 is CASSPPQGQGEQYF. CDR3 DNA: TGTGCCAGCAGCCCGCCTCAGGGCCAAGGCGAGCAGTACTTC. Drawing the rest from reference TRBV28 and TRBJ2-7, the complete variable domain is DVKVTQSSRYLVKRTGEKVFLECVQDMDHENMFWYRQDPGLGLRLIYFSYDVKMKEKGDIPEGYSVSREKKERFSLILESASTNQTSMYLCASSPPQGQGEQYFGPGTRLTVT.